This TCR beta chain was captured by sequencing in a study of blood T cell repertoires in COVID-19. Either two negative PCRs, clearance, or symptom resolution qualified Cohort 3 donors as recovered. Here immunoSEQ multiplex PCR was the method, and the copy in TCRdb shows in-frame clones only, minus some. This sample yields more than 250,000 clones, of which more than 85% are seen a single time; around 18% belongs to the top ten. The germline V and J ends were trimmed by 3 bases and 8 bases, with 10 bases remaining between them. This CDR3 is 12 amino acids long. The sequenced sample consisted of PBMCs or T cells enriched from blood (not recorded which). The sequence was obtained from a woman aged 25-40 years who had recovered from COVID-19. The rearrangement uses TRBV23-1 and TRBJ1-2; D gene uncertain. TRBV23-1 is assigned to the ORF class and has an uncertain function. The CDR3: CASSHPGNGYTF. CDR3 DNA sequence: TGCGCCAGCAGTCATCCGGGGAACGGCTACACCTTC.